This T cell receptor beta chain derives from a study of T cell changes during pregnancy in multiple sclerosis (dated by TCRdb to 2018 to 2020). Study-level background: The study examined how the T cell repertoire changed over the course of pregnancy in women with multiple sclerosis.

In regard to this clone: Its antigen remains unidentified. No clone much larger than this one lies a single base away; base qualities are absent.

The CDR3 covers 14 residues, taking in both the cysteine and the phenylalanine. Left in the record is the CDR3 DNA by itself, 42 bases read in frame from the first base. For this chain, trimming is 5 bases at the V end and 7 bases at the J end, and the number of junction bases without a gene match is 5. As encoded in the germline V gene (reference sequence), CDR1 is MNHEY while CDR2 is SMNVEV. Library method: the immunoSEQ multiplex PCR assay. The source is immuneACCESS, and TCRdb retained only in-frame sequences with V and J called. Part of the clones is not carried over; for the studies checked, unresolved V genes explain less than half of this, and the remainder is unexplained. The sample yields around 70,000 clones; about 90% were counted once. Of the sample, 0.7% to 0.95% is held by the ten largest clones.

The source of this sequence is a female donor with multiple sclerosis, enrolled in a pregnancy study. The chain is encoded by TRBV27 joined to TRBJ1-6; TRBD1 aligns with 7 central bases. Sequenced here: peripheral blood, sampled in the second trimester of pregnancy. The sequenced DNA is TGTGCCAGCAGTATGACAGGGTGGAATTCACCCCTCCACTTT. The resulting protein is CASSMTGWNSPLHF.